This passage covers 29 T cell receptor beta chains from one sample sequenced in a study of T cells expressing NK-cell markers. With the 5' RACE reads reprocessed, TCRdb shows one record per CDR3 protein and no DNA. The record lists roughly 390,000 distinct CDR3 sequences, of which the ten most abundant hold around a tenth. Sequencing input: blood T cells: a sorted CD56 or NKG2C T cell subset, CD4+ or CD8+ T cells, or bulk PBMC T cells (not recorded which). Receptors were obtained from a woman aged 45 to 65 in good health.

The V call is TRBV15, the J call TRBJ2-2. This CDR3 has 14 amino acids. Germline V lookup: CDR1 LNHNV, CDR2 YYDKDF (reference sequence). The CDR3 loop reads CATRSGADTGELFF.

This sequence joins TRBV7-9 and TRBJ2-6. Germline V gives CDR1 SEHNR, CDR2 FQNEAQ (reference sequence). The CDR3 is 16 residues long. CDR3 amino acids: CASSSPPISGANVLTF.

The CDR3: CSTTGVNGELFF. The chain carries TRBV6-5 and TRBJ2-2; TCRdb's D call, TRBD1, is unchecked because there is no DNA. Germline V lookup: CDR1 MNHEY, CDR2 SVGAGI. This CDR3 has 12 amino acids.

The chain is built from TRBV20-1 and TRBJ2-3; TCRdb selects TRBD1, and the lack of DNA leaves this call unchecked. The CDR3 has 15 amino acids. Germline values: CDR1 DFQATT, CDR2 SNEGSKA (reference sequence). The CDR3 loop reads CSARDFPGRTDTQYF.

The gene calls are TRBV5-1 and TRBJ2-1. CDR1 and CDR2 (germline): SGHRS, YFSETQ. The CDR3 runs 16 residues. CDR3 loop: CASSLGVGRSYNEQFF. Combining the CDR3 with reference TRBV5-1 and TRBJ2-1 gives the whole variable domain KAGVTQTPRYLIKTRGQQVTLSCSPISGHRSVSWYQQTPGQGLQFLFEYFSETQRNKGNFPGRFSGRQFSNSRSEMNVSTLELGDSALYLCASSLGVGRSYNEQFFGPGTRLTVL.

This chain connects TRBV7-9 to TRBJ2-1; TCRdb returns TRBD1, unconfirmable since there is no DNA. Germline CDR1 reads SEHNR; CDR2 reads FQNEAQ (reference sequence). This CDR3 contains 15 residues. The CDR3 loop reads CASSLGSAGSNEQFF.

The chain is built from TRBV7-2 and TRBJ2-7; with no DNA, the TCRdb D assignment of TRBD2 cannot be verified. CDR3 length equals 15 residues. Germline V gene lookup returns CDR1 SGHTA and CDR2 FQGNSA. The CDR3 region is CASSPGLAHSYEQYF. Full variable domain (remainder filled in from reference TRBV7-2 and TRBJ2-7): GAGVSQSPSNKVTEKGKDVELRCDPISGHTALYWYRQSLGQGLEFLIYFQGNSAPDKSGLPSDRFSAERTGGSVSTLTIQRTQQEDSAVYLCASSPGLAHSYEQYFGPGTRLTVT.

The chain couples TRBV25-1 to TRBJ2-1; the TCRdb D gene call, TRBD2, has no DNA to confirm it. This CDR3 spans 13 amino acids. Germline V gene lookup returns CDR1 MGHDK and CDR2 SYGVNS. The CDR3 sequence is CASSVGGFDEQFF. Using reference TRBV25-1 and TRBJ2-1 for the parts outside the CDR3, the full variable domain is EADIYQTPRYLVIGTGKKITLECSQTMGHDKMYWYQQDPGMELHLIHYSYGVNSTEKGDLSSESTVSRIRTEHFPLTLESARPSHTSQYLCASSVGGFDEQFFGPGTRLTVL.

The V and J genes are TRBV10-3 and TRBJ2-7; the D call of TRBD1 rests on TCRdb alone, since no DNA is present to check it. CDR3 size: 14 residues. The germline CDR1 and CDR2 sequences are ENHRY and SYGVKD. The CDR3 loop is CAISQDSVSYEQYF.

The CDR3 sequence is CASSTQGMNTEAFF. This chain uses TRBV5-1 with TRBJ1-1; TCRdb's D call, TRBD1, is unchecked because there is no DNA. The germline V gene encodes CDR1 SGHRS and CDR2 YFSETQ. This CDR3 has 14 residues. Together with reference TRBV5-1 and TRBJ1-1, the CDR3 gives the full variable domain: KAGVTQTPRYLIKTRGQQVTLSCSPISGHRSVSWYQQTPGQGLQFLFEYFSETQRNKGNFPGRFSGRQFSNSRSEMNVSTLELGDSALYLCASSTQGMNTEAFFGQGTRLTVV.

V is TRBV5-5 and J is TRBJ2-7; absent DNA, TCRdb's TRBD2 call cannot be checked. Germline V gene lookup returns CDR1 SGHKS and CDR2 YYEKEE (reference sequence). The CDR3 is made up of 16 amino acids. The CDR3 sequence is CASSLRIGRLRYEQYF.

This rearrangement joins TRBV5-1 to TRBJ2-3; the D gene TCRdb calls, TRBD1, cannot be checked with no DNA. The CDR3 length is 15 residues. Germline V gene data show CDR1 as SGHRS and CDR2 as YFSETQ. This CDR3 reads CASSLERLRVDTQYF.

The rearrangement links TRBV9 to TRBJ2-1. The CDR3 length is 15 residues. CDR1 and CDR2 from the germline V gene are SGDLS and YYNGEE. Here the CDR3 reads CASSPTHPSYNEQFF.

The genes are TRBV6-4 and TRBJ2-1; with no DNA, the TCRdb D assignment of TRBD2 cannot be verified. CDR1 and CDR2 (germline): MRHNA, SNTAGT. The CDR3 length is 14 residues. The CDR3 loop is CASSVSGTGNEQFF.

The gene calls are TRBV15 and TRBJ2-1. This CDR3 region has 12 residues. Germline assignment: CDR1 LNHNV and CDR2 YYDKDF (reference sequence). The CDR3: CATSRVEGEQFF.

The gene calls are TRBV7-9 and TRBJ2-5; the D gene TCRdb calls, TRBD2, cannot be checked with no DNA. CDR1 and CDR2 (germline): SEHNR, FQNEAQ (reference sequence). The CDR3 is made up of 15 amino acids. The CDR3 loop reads CASSFTSGSQETQYF. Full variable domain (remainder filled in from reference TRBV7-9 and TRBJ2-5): DTGVSQNPRHKITKRGQNVTFRCDPISEHNRLYWYRQTLGQGPEFLTYFQNEAQLEKSRLLSDRFSAERPKGSFSTLEIQRTEQGDSAMYLCASSFTSGSQETQYFGPGTRLLVL.

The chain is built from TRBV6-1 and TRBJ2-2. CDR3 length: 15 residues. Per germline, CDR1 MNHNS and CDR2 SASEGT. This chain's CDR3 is CASSVHPTFTGELFF.

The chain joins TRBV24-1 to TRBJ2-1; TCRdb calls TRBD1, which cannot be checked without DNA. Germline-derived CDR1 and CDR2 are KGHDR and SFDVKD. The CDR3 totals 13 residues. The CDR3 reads CATSGTFNNEQFF.

The CDR3 sequence: CASSLPDSYEQYF. V and J are TRBV5-4 and TRBJ2-7; TCRdb picks TRBD1, but there is no DNA to check that call. The CDR3 spans 13 residues. Germline values: CDR1 SGHNT, CDR2 YYREEE (reference sequence).

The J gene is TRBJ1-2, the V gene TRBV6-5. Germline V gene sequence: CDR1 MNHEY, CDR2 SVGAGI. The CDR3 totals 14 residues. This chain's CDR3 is CASTPTDDEYGYTF.

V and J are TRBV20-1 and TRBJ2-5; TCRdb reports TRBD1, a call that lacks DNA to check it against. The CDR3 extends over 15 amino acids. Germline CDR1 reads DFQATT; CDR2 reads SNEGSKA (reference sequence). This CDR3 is CSAGLAQGDRETQYF.

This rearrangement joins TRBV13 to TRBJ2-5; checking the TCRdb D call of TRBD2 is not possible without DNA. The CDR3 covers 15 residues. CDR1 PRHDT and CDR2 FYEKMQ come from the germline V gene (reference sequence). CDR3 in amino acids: CASSPPGRAGETQYF.

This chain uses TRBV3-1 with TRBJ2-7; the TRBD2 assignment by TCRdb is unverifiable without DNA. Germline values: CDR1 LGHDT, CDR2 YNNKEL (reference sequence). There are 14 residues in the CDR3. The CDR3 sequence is CASSPEVLVYEQYF.

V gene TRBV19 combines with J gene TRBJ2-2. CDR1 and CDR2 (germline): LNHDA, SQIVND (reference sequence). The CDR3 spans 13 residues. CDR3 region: CASSMKGTGELFF.

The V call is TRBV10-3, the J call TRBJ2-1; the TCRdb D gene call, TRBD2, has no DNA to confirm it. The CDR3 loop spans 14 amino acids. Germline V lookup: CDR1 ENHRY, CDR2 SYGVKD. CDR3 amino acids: CAISESFEGREQFF.

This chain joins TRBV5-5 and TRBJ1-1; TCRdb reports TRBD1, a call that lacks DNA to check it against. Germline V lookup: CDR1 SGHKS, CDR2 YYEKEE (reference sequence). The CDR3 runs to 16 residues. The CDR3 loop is CASSPGTANVGTEAFF. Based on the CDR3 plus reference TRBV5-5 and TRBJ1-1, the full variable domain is DAGVTQSPTHLIKTRGQQVTLRCSPISGHKSVSWYQQVLGQGPQFIFQYYEKEERGRGNFPDRFSARQFPNYSSELNVNALLLGDSALYLCASSPGTANVGTEAFFGQGTRLTVV.

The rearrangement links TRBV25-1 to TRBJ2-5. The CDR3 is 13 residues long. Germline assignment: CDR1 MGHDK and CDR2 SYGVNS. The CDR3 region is CASSEVGRETQYF.

The CDR3 protein is CASSLQGRGNEQFF. V and J are TRBV5-1 and TRBJ2-1; TCRdb picks TRBD1, but there is no DNA to check that call. CDR1 is SGHRS and CDR2 is YFSETQ in the germline V gene. The CDR3 has 14 residues.

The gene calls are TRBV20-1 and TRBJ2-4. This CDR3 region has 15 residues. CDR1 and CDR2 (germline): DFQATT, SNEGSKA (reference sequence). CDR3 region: CSARDEDVGKNIQYF.